This entry is about one T cell receptor (beta chain). As yet, its antigen is unknown. V shed 4 bases and J 7 bases; nucleotides not matched to a gene: 3. From germline, CDR1 is LGHDT and CDR2 YNNKEL (reference sequence). This CDR3 has 12 amino acids. The record originates from a study of T cell responses to AZD1222 COVID-19 vaccine. Libraries were prepared by immunoSEQ multiplex PCR; TCRdb keeps only in-frame clonotypes and omits some of them. The sample lists about 180,000 clones; around 93% were seen once. Study findings and constraints: Unmutated variant regions are reportedly the target of nearly half of TCRs that are spike-specific. Clonal diversity was possibly underestimated, and the donors were mostly white British, with more females. Following two doses of AZD1222, Spike-specific TCR breadth and depth rose.

The TCR was taken from an adult who received the MenACWY meningococcal vaccine as a control. The chain joins TRBV3-1 (or the pseudogene TRBV3-2) to TRBJ1-2; 7 nucleotides agree with TRBD1. The sequencing here drew on peripheral blood, taken 28 days after the second dose of the MenACWY control vaccine. In nucleotides, the CDR3 is TGTGCCAGCAGCCTCCGACAGGGTGGCTACACCTTC. This codes for CASSLRQGGYTF.